This T cell receptor beta chain stems from a study of blood T cell repertoires in COVID-19. Study information: COVID-19 samples collected from the United States, Italy and Spain covered acute and convalescent phases.

Participants spanned ages about 18 to 89 years and resided in around 25 US areas. Researchers sorted participants into cohorts using their self-reported clinical history. CDR1 and CDR2 (germline): SGHTA, FQGNSA. The CDR3 has 15 amino acids. Germline trimming cut 5 bases from V and 2 bases from J; bases unmatched to any gene: 6. Original handling: Nucleated cell number was recorded as an estimate derived from reference gene primer amplification. Profiled with immunoSEQ multiplex PCR; TCRdb holds only in-frame clones, not every one. V and J calls and clone size come straight from that table; D and trimming were deduced from the DNA. The repertoire holds around 250,000 clones, around 89% seen once, with over 4% in the top ten.

The TCR sequence derives from a young woman who had recovered from COVID-19. Specimen: PBMCs or T cells enriched from blood (not recorded which). The rearrangement uses TRBV7-2 and TRBJ1-2, with 9 bases that match TRBD1. In DNA, the CDR3 is TGTGCCAGCAGCCCCGACAGGGGGGGGAACTATGGCTACACCTTC. It encodes CASSPDRGGNYGYTF. Variable domain in full (rest from reference TRBV7-2 and TRBJ1-2): GAGVSQSPSNKVTEKGKDVELRCDPISGHTALYWYRQSLGQGLEFLIYFQGNSAPDKSGLPSDRFSAERTGGSVSTLTIQRTQQEDSAVYLCASSPDRGGNYGYTFGSGTRLTVV.